The rows below give T cell receptor beta chains drawn from one sample of a study of T cell changes during pregnancy in multiple sclerosis. The data were produced by immunoSEQ multiplex PCR, yet TCRdb's version contains in-frame clones alone and is incomplete. The sample has just over 90,000 clones; 91% are singletons. The sample was peripheral blood, taken after pregnancy. These receptors all stem from a female donor in good health, enrolled as a control in a pregnancy study. Each CDR3 is given with its conserved first and last residue.

v_gene: TRBV7-8; CDR3aa: CASSLLAGTYGEQYF
v_gene: TRBV4-3; CDR3aa: CASSQGVTGSYEQYF
v_gene: TRBV11-2; CDR3aa: CASSSTRGSGQGAREKLFF
v_gene: TRBV7-8; CDR3aa: CASSLMGQGGTEAFF
v_gene: TRBV7-3; CDR3aa: CASSPGGSSYNEQFF
v_gene: TRBV6-6; CDR3aa: CATQDNGELFF
v_gene: TRBV4-3; CDR3aa: CASSQDGSSNQPQHF
v_gene: TRBV2; CDR3aa: CASGSDRALSPLHF
v_gene: TRBV6-5; CDR3aa: CASSYSNVRPGNQYF
v_gene: TRBV11-2; CDR3aa: CASSPAGRAGNTIYF
v_gene: TRBV7-9; CDR3aa: CASRLDRGYTF
v_gene: TRBV13; CDR3aa: CASSLGDRGYNEQFF
v_gene: TRBV9; CDR3aa: CASSVDGGASTDTQYF
v_gene: TRBV27; CDR3aa: CASSGGQGRNTQYF
v_gene: TRBV4-3; CDR3aa: CASSQGADNSPLHF
v_gene: TRBV9; CDR3aa: CASSEGGASFSGANVLTF
v_gene: TRBV6-5; CDR3aa: CASSSGGPPGGYTF
v_gene: TRBV2; CDR3aa: CASSPRTAYEQYF
v_gene: TRBV2; CDR3aa: CASSRDSRETQYF
v_gene: TRBV18; CDR3aa: CASSPGGSSQGNQPQHF
v_gene: TRBV4-2; CDR3aa: CASSRQQGGTEAFF
v_gene: TRBV4-3; CDR3aa: CASSQSGQYTGELFF
v_gene: TRBV5-6; CDR3aa: CASSLRTGYGYTF
v_gene: TRBV27; CDR3aa: CASGGNSYEQYF
v_gene: TRBV7-2; CDR3aa: CASSLMGNTGELFF
v_gene: TRBV11-2; CDR3aa: CASRLRGQADTEAFF
v_gene: TRBV5-4; CDR3aa: CASSPITQGSYGYTF
v_gene: TRBV4-1; CDR3aa: CASSQGRDSHYNEQFF
v_gene: TRBV4-1; CDR3aa: CASSQADRGEQPQHF
v_gene: TRBV7-9; CDR3aa: CASRKDSTFEAFF
v_gene: TRBV5-1; CDR3aa: CASSQQGPGNTIYF
v_gene: TRBV20-1; CDR3aa: CSATMDTQYF
v_gene: TRBV28; CDR3aa: CASRLSDTQYF
v_gene: TRBV28; CDR3aa: CASEEPRDINQPQHF
v_gene: TRBV27; CDR3aa: CASSSPVSYEQYF
v_gene: TRBV5-4; CDR3aa: CASSSMDRRNTGELFF
v_gene: TRBV7-9; CDR3aa: CASSPRTGGGLFF
v_gene: TRBV29-1; CDR3aa: CSVAPTSYQETQYF
v_gene: TRBV19; CDR3aa: CASRRQGNGYTF
v_gene: TRBV4-3; CDR3aa: CASSQEGRGTDTQYF
v_gene: TRBV15; CDR3aa: CATSRDLAGDTTPFYNEQFF
v_gene: TRBV28; CDR3aa: CASSLGQTTDTQYF
v_gene: TRBV2; CDR3aa: CASMEKQWGNQPQHF
v_gene: TRBV30; CDR3aa: CAWTGTTTDTQYF
v_gene: TRBV28; CDR3aa: CASSLVAGGEAFF
v_gene: TRBV5-8; CDR3aa: CASSLVRGITDTQYF
v_gene: TRBV7-9; CDR3aa: CASSSPRLEGDNEQFF
v_gene: TRBV4-2; CDR3aa: CASSPRQDINQPQHF
v_gene: TRBV9; CDR3aa: CASSPRRVTDEQFF
v_gene: TRBV28; CDR3aa: CASSRTGGAGYYGYTF
v_gene: TRBV7-9; CDR3aa: CASSHPPGTGGFYEQYF